Judged by frequency, the clone carrying this TCR beta chain is medium-sized (0.01 to 0.1%). One tube held mixed TRB-A and TRB-B primer pools for touch-down PCR. TCRdb reprocessed the multiplex PCR reads and reports one entry per CDR3 protein, with no DNA. The sample totals 8,000 to 10,000 distinct CDR3 sequences. Each sample's input was approximately 0.25 ug genomic DNA, some 38,000 genome equivalents. The source of the sample is a study of T cell clusters in autoimmune cytopenias. Germline assignment: CDR1 GTSNPN and CDR2 SVGIG (reference sequence). CDR3 length equals 14 residues. This chain connects TRBV30 to TRBJ2-2. The specimen sequenced was peripheral blood. This clonotype was obtained from a human donor with an autoimmune cytopenia or autoimmune hepatitis (not recorded which). CDR3 sequence: CAWTIRRNTGELFF.